Shown below are 20 T cell receptor beta chains from a single sample sequenced in a study of tumor and adjacent non-tumor tissue in lung cancer. A modified ARM-PCR protocol with three rounds of nested PCR amplified TCRbeta. Via MiXCR, TCRdb re-called the multiplex PCR reads, giving one row per CDR3 protein. The sample shows more than 95,000 distinct CDR3 sequences, approximately 71% of them seen only once. This sample's RNA came from whole unsorted tissue. Source material: lung tumor tissue. The receptors come from a young man with non-small cell lung cancer.

Of note for this clonotype: A much larger clonotype is one base distant, so this may be a read error. In nucleotides, the CDR3 is TGCAGTGCGCCCCCGACAGAGTACACTGAAGCTTTCTTT. Its protein product is CSAPPTEYTEAFF. The chain links TRBV20-1 to TRBJ1-1, with D perhaps matching TRBD1 (5 bases). Per the germline V gene, CDR1 is DFQATT and CDR2 is SNEGSKA (reference sequence). V dropped 6 bases and J dropped 3 bases, with 14 bases sitting between them. CDR3 length: 13 amino acids.

With respect to this clonotype: A clone one base away is much larger, so this may be a read error. The chain combines TRBV29-1 with TRBJ2-3, with a possible D match to TRBD1 (7 bases). Germline lookup yields CDR1 SQVTM and CDR2 ANQGSEA. The CDR3 has 12 amino acids. This CDR3 reads CSVDRGTDTHYF. CDR3 nucleotides: TGCAGCGTCGACCGGGGGACAGATACGCACTATTTT.

This clonotype was counted a few times. Just one base apart from a much larger clone, this may be a read error. The chain carries TRBV20-1 and TRBJ2-1, with a weak D call TRBD2 (7 bases). CDR1 and CDR2 (germline): DFQATT, SNEGSKA (reference sequence). This CDR3 comprises 12 residues. CDR3 residues: CSARGAGDEEFF. Written as DNA, the CDR3 is TGCAGTGCTAGGGGGGCGGGGGATGAGGAGTTCTTC.

The rearrangement uses TRBV20-1 and TRBJ2-5; D is ambiguous. The germline V gene has CDR1 DFQATT and CDR2 SNEGSKA (reference sequence). V lost 3 bases and J lost 4, with 18 bases in between. The CDR3 length is 15 residues. This CDR3 is CSARLLSEGAETQYF. Written as DNA, the CDR3 is TGCAGTGCTAGGTTGCTATCGGAAGGAGCAGAGACCCAGTACTTC.

The chain has TRBV12-3 or TRBV12-4 and TRBJ1-6, with unresolved D. V was pared by 5 bases and J by 4 bases, with 9 bases between. The CDR3 consists of 14 residues. The CDR3 loop is CASSPDGYNSPLHF. In nucleotides, the CDR3 is TGTGCCAGCAGTCCAGACGGTTATAATTCACCCCTCCACTTT.

CDR3 residues: CASSLGTSIYEQYF. The DNA of the CDR3 is TGCGCCAGCAGCTTGGGGACTAGTATATACGAGCAGTACTTC. The rearrangement links TRBV5-1 to TRBJ2-7, with 7 positions matching TRBD2. This CDR3 is 14 amino acids long. CDR1 SGHRS and CDR2 YFSETQ come from the germline V gene. V dropped 0 bases and J dropped 4; count of bases not matched to a gene: 4.

The CDR3 region has the DNA TGTGCCAGCAGCTTTGGCGGGAGACAGGAGACCCAGTACTTC. This gives the protein CASSFGGRQETQYF. This chain connects TRBV5-6 to TRBJ2-5; 7 bases are shared with TRBD2. Germline-derived CDR1 and CDR2 are SGHDT and YYEEEE. The CDR3 spans 14 residues. Unmatched junction bases numbered 6, after V lost 2 bases and J lost 5 bases.

About this clonotype: This may come from a read error, since a much larger clone is one base off. V is TRBV12-3 or TRBV12-4 and J is TRBJ1-1, with D possibly TRBD1 on 5 matching bases. Deletions cut 6 bases from V and 6 bases from J, with 14 bases between. CDR3 length: 13 amino acids. The CDR3: CASRLTVRSEAFF. In DNA, the CDR3 is TGTGCCAGCAGGCTGACAGTGAGGTCTGAAGCTTTCTTT.

In the case of this clonotype: This CDR3 fails to terminate in the conserved phenylalanine or tryptophan, so it likely reflects a read error. CDR3: CASSSARAGEQFL. The CDR3 DNA follows: TGTGCCAGCAGTTCAGCTCGCGCGGGTGAACAGTTCTTA. The rearrangement links TRBV12-3 or TRBV12-4 to TRBJ2-1, with a possible D match to TRBD2 (5 bases). This CDR3 has 13 residues. V was clipped by 4 bases and J by 13 bases, with 17 bases between them.

As concerns this clonotype: At one of its ends the junction is not consistent with the germline gene, which may arise from a read error. The rearrangement uses TRBV6-5 and TRBJ1-6; D gene ambiguous. The CDR3 has 13 amino acids. Germline V gives CDR1 MNHEY, CDR2 SVGAGI. CDR3 sequence (DNA): TGTGCCAGCAGTTCTTACAGTGATTCATCCCTCCACTTT. This sequence encodes CASSSYSDSSLHF.

As for this clonotype: This may stem from a read error, because a much larger clone lies one nucleotide away. This rearrangement joins TRBV20-1 to TRBJ1-3; D is unresolved. Trimming cost V 3 bases and J 2 bases, with 17 bases left between them. The CDR3 is 16 residues long. Germline V gene lookup returns CDR1 DFQATT and CDR2 SNEGSKA (reference sequence). The CDR3, as DNA: TGCAGTGCTAGTGTGGGCACCATCGCGACTGGAAACACCATATATTTT. Its translation is CSASVGTIATGNTIYF.

This clonotype came up many times. The V call is TRBV20-1, the J call TRBJ2-5; maybe TRBD2 (5 bases). The germline V and J ends were trimmed by 0 bases and 7 bases, with 12 bases remaining between them. Germline loops: CDR1 DFQATT, CDR2 SNEGSKA (reference sequence). The CDR3 is made up of 13 amino acids. The DNA of the CDR3 is TGCAGTGCTAGAGACCTTGGACGGGGGACCCAGTACTTC. Protein sequence: CSARDLGRGTQYF.

In the case of this clonotype: Sequence at one end of the junction differs from germline and may be a read error. The chain couples TRBV20-1 to TRBJ2-5; weak D call: TRBD2 (7 bases). Germline V gene data show CDR1 as DFQATT and CDR2 as SNEGSKA (reference sequence). The CDR3 covers 13 residues. The CDR3 region is CSARWGGQGTQYF. In DNA, the CDR3 is TGCAGTGCTAGATGGGGGGGCCAAGGGACCCAGTACTTC.

This clonotype was observed once. This rearrangement joins TRBV6-5 to TRBJ2-1, with D perhaps TRBD1 (6 bases). CDR1 is MNHEY, CDR2 SVGAGI, per germline. The V and J ends lost 5 bases and 2 bases respectively, with 13 bases between them. This CDR3 has 15 residues. As DNA, the CDR3 is TGTGCCAGCAGTGCCTCCGGGACACCCTACAATGAGCAGTTCTTC. Its protein product is CASSASGTPYNEQFF.

About this clonotype itself: This sequence may be a read error, since a much larger clone differs from it by one base. The chain carries TRBV10-3 and TRBJ2-3; perhaps TRBD1 as D (6 bases). CDR3 length: 13 residues. The V gene's germline CDR1 is ENHRY and CDR2 SYGVKD. The CDR3 nucleotides are TGTGCCAGAGCGTGGACAGACACATATACGCAGTATTTT. This gives the protein CARAWTDTYTQYF.

This clonotype showed up many times. This chain connects TRBV6-2 or TRBV6-3 to TRBJ1-2; D remains unclear. The V gene lost 2 bases and the J gene lost 8 bases, with 15 bases spanning the gap. Germline values: CDR1 MNHEY, CDR2 SVGEGT. This CDR3 region has 14 residues. The CDR3 is CASSYGKSKRGYTF. CDR3 DNA: TGTGCCAGCAGTTACGGGAAGAGCAAGCGGGGCTACACCTTC.

This chain connects TRBV5-1 to TRBJ2-7; no definite D call. The ends were cut back, 3 bases at V and 4 bases at J, with 11 bases in the middle. The length of the CDR3 is 13 residues. Germline lookup yields CDR1 SGHRS and CDR2 YFSETQ. In nucleotides, the CDR3 is TGCGCCAGCAGCTACACGGATGATTACGAGCAGTACTTC. It yields the protein CASSYTDDYEQYF.

Many counts were recorded for this clonotype. This chain links TRBV20-1 with TRBJ2-1; TRBD2 agrees at 7 bases. This CDR3 spans 14 amino acids. V trimming: 5 bases; J trimming: 1 base; junction bases outside the gene matches: 5. Per the germline V gene, CDR1 is DFQATT and CDR2 is SNEGSKA (reference sequence). Written as DNA, the CDR3 is TGCAGTGCTGACGGACTAGGATCCTACAATGAGCAGTTCTTC. Protein: CSADGLGSYNEQFF.

Comments on this clonotype: A much larger clone lies one base from this, so it may be a read error. The J gene is TRBJ1-5, the V gene TRBV13; D is perhaps TRBD1 (5 bases). The germline V and J ends were trimmed by 4 bases and 11 bases, with 21 bases remaining between them. The CDR3 length is 15 residues. Looked up from germline, CDR1 is PRHDT and CDR2 is FYEKMQ (reference sequence). This CDR3 reads CASSYSGQGGQSQHF. CDR3 DNA: TGTGCCAGCAGCTATTCGGGTCAGGGAGGGCAGTCCCAGCATTTT.

Notes on this clonotype: A read error is likely, as this CDR3 ends without the conserved phenylalanine or tryptophan. J is TRBJ2-3 and V is TRBV11-2; D remains ambiguous. The CDR3 consists of 15 residues. CDR1 SGHAT and CDR2 FQNNGV come from the germline V gene. The CDR3: CASSSNLGNTDTQYS. CDR3 nucleotides: TGTGCCAGCAGCTCTAACTTAGGAAACACAGATACTCAGTATTCT.